Following are 21 T cell receptor beta chains from one sample sequenced in a study of T cell responses to AZD1222 COVID-19 vaccine. Assay used: immunoSEQ multiplex PCR; TCRdb lists only in-frame clones, some missing. The sample holds 150,000 or so clones, roughly 92% seen once. Sequencing was performed on peripheral blood, taken 28 days after the second AZD1222 dose. The origin of the receptors is an adult who received the AZD1222 COVID-19 vaccine.

The V and J genes are TRBV19 and TRBJ1-1; 9 nucleotides align to TRBD1. V dropped 3 bases and J dropped 5; count of bases not matched to a gene: 4. Germline CDR1 is LNHDA and CDR2 is SQIVND (reference sequence). The CDR3 length is 14 residues. CDR3 loop: CASSIGQGSTEAFF. CDR3 nucleotides: TGTGCCAGTAGTATTGGACAGGGGTCTACTGAAGCTTTCTTT.

The chain is built from TRBV20-1 and TRBJ2-7, with D possibly TRBD2 on 6 matching bases. This CDR3 has 15 residues. Germline V gene lookup returns CDR1 DFQATT and CDR2 SNEGSKA (reference sequence). Between the trimmed V and J ends, which lost 3 bases and 3 bases, there was a span of 18 bases. The CDR3 is CSASIARDFGYEQYF. The CDR3 nucleotides read TGCAGTGCTAGTATCGCCCGGGACTTCGGCTACGAGCAGTACTTC.

The chain has TRBV6-5 and TRBJ2-7; 7 nucleotides match TRBD2. The CDR3 sequence is 15 residues long. The J segment lost 3 bases and the V segment lost 7 bases, leaving 12 bases of the junction unmatched. The germline V gene encodes CDR1 MNHEY and CDR2 SVGAGI. The CDR3 is CASKFELAIFYEQYF. DNA for the CDR3: TGTGCCAGCAAGTTTGAACTAGCGATTTTCTACGAGCAGTACTTC.

This chain uses TRBV29-1 with TRBJ2-5; 7 bases map to TRBD2. The length of the CDR3 is 13 residues. Germline CDR1 reads SQVTM; CDR2 reads ANQGSEA. Trimming at V came to 4 bases and at J to 2 bases, leaving 4 bases not matched to a gene. The CDR3 sequence is CSVAGGPQETQYF. Here the CDR3 DNA reads TGCAGCGTTGCGGGAGGTCCACAAGAGACCCAGTACTTC.

This chain uses TRBV19 with TRBJ2-3, with 8 bases identical to TRBD1. Germline V gene data show CDR1 as LNHDA and CDR2 as SQIVND (reference sequence). The CDR3 is 15 residues long. With 5 bases clipped from V and 5 bases from J, the junction kept 9 bases outside the gene matches. CDR3 in amino acids: CASSFGQGRGDTQYF. CDR3 nucleotides: TGTGCCAGTAGTTTCGGACAGGGACGCGGAGATACGCAGTATTTT.

This chain joins TRBV2 and TRBJ2-1; 9 positions agree with TRBD2. This CDR3 has 14 amino acids. V dropped 6 bases and J dropped 6; count of bases not matched to a gene: 6. Germline assignment: CDR1 SNHLY and CDR2 FYNNEI. The CDR3 bases are TGTGCCAGCAGAGTTGCGGGAGGGCCCAATGAGCAGTTCTTC. Its protein product is CASRVAGGPNEQFF. The variable domain in full, completed from reference TRBV2 and TRBJ2-1, reads EPEVTQTPSHQVTQMGQEVILRCVPISNHLYFYWYRQILGQKVEFLVSFYNNEISEKSEIFDDQFSVERPDGSNFTLKIRSTKLEDSAMYFCASRVAGGPNEQFFGPGTRLTVL.

The rearrangement joins TRBV7-2 to TRBJ1-2; possible D gene TRBD1, 6 bases. Trimming shortened V by 3 bases and J by 6 bases, and 11 bases separated the two germline ends. CDR3 length: 13 amino acids. Germline assignment: CDR1 SGHTA and CDR2 FQGNSA. The CDR3: CASSFRGGDGYTF. The CDR3 coding sequence is TGTGCCAGCAGCTTCAGGGGAGGGGATGGCTACACCTTC.

The V and J genes are TRBV7-9 and TRBJ2-1; D perhaps matches TRBD2 (5 bases). The CDR3 contains 14 residues. Germline V gives CDR1 SEHNR, CDR2 FQNEAQ (reference sequence). V gave up 4 bases and J gave up 0 bases, with 7 bases separating them. This CDR3 is CASSSLVSYNEQFF. CDR3 coding DNA: TGTGCCAGCAGCTCACTAGTCTCCTACAATGAGCAGTTCTTC.

CDR3 in amino acids: CASSYWGGNTEAFF. The CDR3 region has the DNA TGTGCCAGCAGCTATTGGGGAGGGAACACTGAAGCTTTCTTT. This chain joins TRBV5-6 and TRBJ1-1, with D unresolved. CDR1 and CDR2 (germline): SGHDT, YYEEEE. CDR3 size: 14 residues. The ends were cut back, 3 bases at V and 1 base at J, with 10 bases in the middle. The full variable domain, completed using reference TRBV5-6 and TRBJ1-1, is DAGVTQSPTHLIKTRGQQVTLRCSPKSGHDTVSWYQQALGQGPQFIFQYYEEEERQRGNFPDRFSGHQFPNYSSELNVNALLLGDSALYLCASSYWGGNTEAFFGQGTRLTVV.

The gene calls are TRBV7-3 and TRBJ2-2; 9 bases agree with TRBD2. The germline CDR1 and CDR2 sequences are SGHTA and FQGTGA. The CDR3 totals 16 residues. J gave up 3 bases and V 2 bases, and 4 bases lay outside the gene matches. CDR3 in DNA: TGTGCCAGCAGCTTATTTGCGGGAGGGCACACCGGGGAGCTGTTTTTT. Encoded protein: CASSLFAGGHTGELFF.

This chain connects TRBV11-3 to TRBJ2-1; D is unclear. V was trimmed by 5 bases and J by 2 bases, leaving 25 bases between them. The length of the CDR3 is 19 residues. Germline-derived CDR1 and CDR2 are SGHNT and YENEEA. In nucleotides, the CDR3 is TGTGCCAGCAGCCTACAAGACCCGATGGGCGGAAAAACCTACAATGAGCAGTTCTTC. Translation gives CASSLQDPMGGKTYNEQFF. Drawing the rest from reference TRBV11-3 and TRBJ2-1, the complete variable domain is EAGVVQSPRYKIIEKKQPVAFWCNPISGHNTLYWYLQNLGQGPELLIRYENEEAVDDSQLPKDRFSAERLKGVDSTLKIQPAELGDSAVYLCASSLQDPMGGKTYNEQFFGPGTRLTVL.

The chain recombines TRBV10-1 with TRBJ2-1; 9 bases are shared with TRBD1. Germline V CDR1 and CDR2: WNHNN, SYGVQD (reference sequence). V gave up 9 bases and J gave up 8 bases; unmatched junction bases: 11. CDR3 length: 14 amino acids. The CDR3, as DNA: TGCGCCAGTGGACAGGGGTCCCCGTTTCATGAGCAGTTCTTC. It encodes CASGQGSPFHEQFF.

The chain links TRBV29-1 to TRBJ2-5; a weak D match, TRBD1 (5 bases). The CDR3 is 13 residues long. The V and J ends lost 6 bases and 1 base respectively, with 12 bases between them. The germline gives CDR1 SQVTM, CDR2 ANQGSEA. CDR3 protein: CSVSQAVQETQYF. In DNA form, the CDR3 reads TGCAGCGTGTCACAGGCCGTCCAAGAGACCCAGTACTTC.

The chain combines TRBV18 with TRBJ1-5, with 9 bases aligning to TRBD1. CDR1 is KGHSH and CDR2 is LQKENI in the germline V gene. V shed 5 bases, J shed 5 bases, and the junction held 7 bases outside the gene matches. This CDR3 spans 15 amino acids. CDR3: CASSDGQGRDQPQHF. In DNA form, the CDR3 reads TGTGCCAGCTCAGATGGACAGGGGAGGGATCAGCCCCAGCATTTT.

V is TRBV19 and J is TRBJ2-5; 8 bases are shared with TRBD1. V trimming: 3 bases; J trimming: 5 bases; junction bases outside the gene matches: 2. In germline, CDR1 is LNHDA, CDR2 SQIVND (reference sequence). This CDR3 comprises 13 residues. In DNA, the CDR3 is TGTGCCAGTAGTATTAACAGGGGGGAGACCCAGTACTTC. It encodes CASSINRGETQYF.

This chain connects TRBV2 to TRBJ1-6; 8 nucleotides agree with TRBD1. This CDR3 is 14 amino acids long. Germline V gives CDR1 SNHLY, CDR2 FYNNEI. V shed 7 bases, J shed 13 bases, and the junction held 12 bases outside the gene matches. DNA for the CDR3: TGTGCCAGCATCGGGACAGGAGGGGGCGGGCCCCTCCACTTT. Residues: CASIGTGGGGPLHF.

This clone was recorded only once. The V gene is TRBV4-3, the J gene TRBJ1-1; the match to TRBD1 covers 7 bases. CDR3 length: 16 amino acids. The V gene end was trimmed by 0 bases and the J gene end by 4 bases; junction bases not matched to a gene: 8. Looked up from germline, CDR1 is LGHNA and CDR2 is YSLEER. CDR3 loop: CASSQDQGVRGTEAFF. The CDR3 DNA reads TGCGCCAGCAGCCAAGATCAGGGGGTACGGGGCACTGAAGCTTTCTTT.

This rearrangement joins TRBV5-4 to TRBJ2-1; D unresolved. This CDR3 contains 12 residues. CDR1 and CDR2 (germline): SGHNT, YYREEE (reference sequence). V shed 1 base and J shed 4 bases, with 3 bases lying between them. The CDR3 spells CASSLRYNEQFF. CDR3 nucleotides: TGTGCCAGCAGCTTGCGGTACAATGAGCAGTTCTTC.

This sequence joins TRBV24-1 and TRBJ2-5; 7 nucleotides line up with TRBD1. Germline CDR1 and CDR2: KGHDR and SFDVKD. V gave up 4 bases and J gave up 2 bases; unmatched junction bases: 3. The length of the CDR3 is 14 residues. Here the CDR3 DNA reads TGTGCCACCAGTGACCGGGACAGTCAAGAGACCCAGTACTTC. Amino acid sequence: CATSDRDSQETQYF.

The gene calls are TRBV15 and TRBJ1-1; D uncertain. This CDR3 has 13 residues. The germline gives CDR1 LNHNV, CDR2 YYDKDF (reference sequence). Trimming removed 1 base at V and 7 bases at J, with 10 bases between. The CDR3 sequence: CATSRGGRLEAFF. Written as DNA, the CDR3 is TGTGCCACCAGCAGAGGAGGGAGACTTGAAGCTTTCTTT.

The genes are TRBV2 and TRBJ1-1; D gene ambiguous. CDR1 is SNHLY, CDR2 FYNNEI, per germline. This CDR3 comprises 13 residues. The V end was cut by 10 bases, the J end by 2 bases, with 14 bases between. The CDR3 spells CANPLGVNTEAFF. In nucleotides, the CDR3 is TGTGCCAACCCACTTGGGGTCAACACTGAAGCTTTCTTT.